This T cell receptor beta chain was captured in a study of T cells in women clearing cervical HPV infection (dated by TCRdb to 2016 to 2019). Context from the whole study: The cases were 25 or so women with histologically confirmed HPV16-related CIN3 or worse, and 2 of these cases were invasive cancers. The 25 controls were women who cleared a single incident HPV16 infection within 12 months without developing precancer or cancer. Case blood was taken at the visit when the lesion was first identified, whereas control blood was taken when infection was no longer detected. For cases, a median interval of approximately 150 days, with an interquartile range of roughly 80 to 200 days, was observed between lesion detection and blood sampling. HLA typing was available for only a few women, so HLA type could not be excluded as a confounder. This exploratory proof-of-principle case-control study, nested within the Guanacaste HPV Natural History Study in Costa Rica, compared TCR repertoires among women with different cervical HPV16 outcomes. Cases and controls were matched on age within five years and on year of sample collection. Cases had a median age of around 34 years compared with approximately 40 for controls, and baseline characteristics showed no significant differences between the groups. The parent cohort enrolled under 11,000 women aged 18 or older in Guanacaste, Costa Rica, in about 1992 to 1995 and followed the women for seven years. Five blinded duplicates per group were added as quality controls, giving some 60 samples: 50 or so participants and approximately ten replicates.

Every participant had a single incident cervical HPV16 infection, and prevalent HPV16 infections were excluded. Cervical HPV DNA was detected with MY09/MY11 PCR, and genotyping was done with dot-blot hybridization. Fifteen mL of heparinized blood were centrifuged, and the buffy coat was split into aliquots, frozen at -30 degrees C, and then kept at -80 degrees C. Genomic DNA was extracted from buffy coat specimens using QIAGEN kits. Broader findings and caveats from the paper: The cross-sectional design could not show whether associations preceded infection or resulted from it; effector/memory subsets and HPV-specific T cells were not isolated. Lower TRBV6-7 relative abundance was observed in cases than in controls (approximately 0.1% versus 0.16%; Bonferroni P = 0.0008). Because the number of T cells per sample was unknown, the richness differences could reflect varying T-cell content rather than repertoire biology. Cases were distinguished from controls with an estimated AUC of roughly 0.79 by random forest classifiers combining richness and V gene abundances. CIN3+ cases had significantly higher TCR repertoire richness than controls across sequencing depths, but evenness did not differ between the groups.

The CDR3 runs 18 amino acids, cysteine and phenylalanine included. Sequencing covers 45 bases of the CDR3, shown here with the frame starting at base 1. From a lookup of the germline V gene, CDR1 and CDR2 are LGHNA and YNFKEQ. At the junction V is shortened by 4 bases and J by 0 bases; bases outside the gene matches: 9. TCR beta CDR3 regions were amplified by multiplex PCR from an average of roughly 1.1 ug genomic DNA per sample using the immunoSEQ assay. To correct primer bias, the assay used a complete synthetic TCR repertoire to set an amplification baseline. The amplicons were sequenced using the Illumina platform. The authors' analysis ran thus. Sequences were error-corrected by clustering with frequency ratios and a modified nearest-neighbor algorithm and were then analyzed in the immunoSEQ Analyzer with IMGT gene definitions. At each rarefaction depth, TCR richness and evenness were averaged across 20 rarefaction repeats, and samples with fewer sequences than that depth were excluded. V, D and J gene relative abundances were compared between groups with Wilcoxon rank sum tests, applying FDR correction. Blinded duplicates gave an intraclass correlation of roughly 95% for TCR richness and an average of about 74% across around 66 gene segments. TCRdb took this table from immuneACCESS and kept in-frame rearrangements with V and J called. Such tables lack part of the clones; where checked against another copy, unresolved V genes explain under half of the gap, and the rest is unexplained. The D gene and trimming were derived from the DNA, and the V and J assignments and clone size from that table. The sample table records about 35,000 clones. Less than 7% of the sample is taken by the ten largest.

About this clone: No cognate antigen has been identified for it. The read finishes 3 residues shy of the CDR3 end, and the germline J gene is used to complete it.

The clonotype comes from a woman aged 18-70 years with a cervical HPV16 infection that either progressed to CIN3+ or cleared (not recorded which). The sequencing input was blood buffy coat. The rearrangement combines TRBV4-2 with TRBJ1-6, and TRBD1 aligns with 7 junction nucleotides. The covered CDR3 bases are TGTGCCAGCAGCCCGACAGGGACTAGGAGCTCCTATAATTCACCC. Its protein reads: CASSPTGTRSSYNSP. The entire CDR3 reads CASSPTGTRSSYNSPLHF.